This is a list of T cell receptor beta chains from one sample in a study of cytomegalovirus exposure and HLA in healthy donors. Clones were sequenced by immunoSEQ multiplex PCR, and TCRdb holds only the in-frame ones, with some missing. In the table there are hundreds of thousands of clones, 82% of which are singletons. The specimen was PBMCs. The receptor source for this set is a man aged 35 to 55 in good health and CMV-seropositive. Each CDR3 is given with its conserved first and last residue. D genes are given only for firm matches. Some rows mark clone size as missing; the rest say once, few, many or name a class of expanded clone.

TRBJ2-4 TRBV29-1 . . CSVVGVGTREYF .
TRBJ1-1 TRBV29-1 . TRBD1 CSAQGGRAEAFF TGCAGCGCACAGGGGGGGCGGGCTGAAGCTTTCTTT
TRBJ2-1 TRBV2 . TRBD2 CASGLAANNEQFF TGTGCCAGCGGACTAGCGGCAAACAATGAGCAGTTCTTC
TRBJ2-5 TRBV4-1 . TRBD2 CASSRLAGGQETQYF TGCGCCAGCAGCCGGTTAGCGGGAGGGCAAGAGACCCAGTACTTC
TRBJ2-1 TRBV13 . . CASSSSNEQFF TGTGCCAGCAGCTCGAGTAATGAGCAGTTCTTC
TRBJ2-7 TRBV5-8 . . CASSYHRDSYEQYF TGTGCCAGCAGCTACCACCGGGACTCTTACGAGCAGTACTTC
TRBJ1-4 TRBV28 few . CASSPGTPWEKLFF TGTGCCAGCAGCCCAGGGACACCGTGGGAAAAACTGTTTTTT
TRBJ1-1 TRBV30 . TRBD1 CAWRTGGAGTEAFF TGTGCCTGGAGGACAGGGGGCGCGGGCACTGAAGCTTTCTTT
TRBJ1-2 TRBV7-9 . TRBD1 CASSSPGQGVKLGYTF TGTGCCAGCAGCTCCCCGGGACAGGGGGTGAAGTTAGGCTACACCTTC
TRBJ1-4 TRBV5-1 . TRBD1 CASSAGTGATNEKLFF TGCGCCAGCAGCGCCGGGACAGGGGCTACTAATGAAAAACTGTTTTTT
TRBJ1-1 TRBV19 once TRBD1 CASSADRADTEAFF TGTGCCAGTAGTGCGGACAGGGCGGACACTGAAGCTTTCTTT
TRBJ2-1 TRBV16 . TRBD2 CASSHLTGTYGLAGGSEQFF TGTGCCAGCAGCCACCTGACAGGGACATATGGACTAGCGGGAGGTAGTGAGCAGTTCTTC
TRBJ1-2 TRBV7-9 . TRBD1 CASSLQGALGYTF TGTGCCAGCAGCTTACAGGGGGCTTTGGGCTACACCTTC
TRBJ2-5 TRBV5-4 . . CASSGRQETQYF TGTGCCAGCAGTGGCAGGCAAGAGACCCAGTACTTC
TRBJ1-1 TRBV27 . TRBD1 CASSHGQGNTEAFF TGTGCCAGCAGTCACGGACAGGGGAACACTGAAGCTTTCTTT
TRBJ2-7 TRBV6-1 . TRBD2 CASSEAERTSGRYEQYF TGTGCCAGCAGTGAAGCTGAAAGGACTAGCGGGAGATACGAGCAGTACTTC
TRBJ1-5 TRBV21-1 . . CASSLEGGDQPQHF TGTGCCAGCAGCCTTGAGGGGGGGGATCAGCCCCAGCATTTT
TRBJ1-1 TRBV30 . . CAWSEAEERTEAFF TGTGCCTGGAGTGAGGCGGAAGAGCGGACTGAAGCTTTCTTT
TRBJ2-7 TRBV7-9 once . CASSPATAYEQYF TGTGCCAGCAGCCCTGCCACGGCCTACGAGCAGTACTTC
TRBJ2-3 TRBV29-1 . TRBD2 CSVGGGRLTDTQYF TGCAGCGTTGGTGGCGGGAGACTGACAGATACGCAGTATTTT
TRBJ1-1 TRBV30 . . CAWSLGQRGMNTEAFF TGTGCCTGGAGTCTCGGACAGCGGGGAATGAACACTGAAGCTTTCTTT
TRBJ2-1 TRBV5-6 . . CASSFPGTRSYNEQFF TGTGCCAGCAGCTTCCCAGGGACAAGATCCTACAATGAGCAGTTCTTC
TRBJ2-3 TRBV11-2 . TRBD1 CASSFPGTGGDTQYF TGTGCCAGCAGCTTTCCCGGGACAGGTGGAGATACGCAGTATTTT
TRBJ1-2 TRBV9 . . CASSETQGVYTF TGTGCCAGCAGCGAGACCCAGGGCGTCTACACCTTC
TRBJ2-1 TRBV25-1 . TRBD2 CASSEPPPTSGPEQFF TGTGCCAGCAGTGAACCGCCACCGACTAGCGGGCCCGAGCAGTTCTTC
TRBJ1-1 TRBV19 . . CASSMTIPPGVNTEAFF TGTGCCAGTAGTATGACGATCCCTCCAGGGGTGAACACTGAAGCTTTCTTT
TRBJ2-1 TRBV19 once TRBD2 CASRTGGLATYNEQFF TGTGCCAGTAGAACAGGGGGACTAGCGACCTACAATGAGCAGTTCTTC
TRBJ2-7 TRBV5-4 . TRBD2 CASSLGSGLAVYEQYF TGTGCCAGCAGCTTGGGCTCTGGACTAGCGGTTTACGAGCAGTACTTC